Reported below is one T cell receptor beta chain. What it binds is unknown. This entry belongs to a study of shared clonotypes between healthy human individuals. Study conclusions and caveats: Clonotypes not shared had lower generation probabilities than those common to all four donors.

Germline CDR1 SGHTA, CDR2 FQGNSA. The CDR3 totals 15 residues. Losses at the gene ends were 0 bases for V and 2 bases for J; bases not matched to a gene: 3. The repertoire was sequenced with immunoSEQ multiplex PCR; TCRdb's copy has only in-frame clones and lacks some. The repertoire consists of approximately 2.5 million clones, with roughly 93% occurring once and the leading ten covering 0.36%. The sequence derives from a man aged 18 to 29 in good health. Some clones in this sample may be carry-over from other donors' samples. The chain joins TRBV7-2 to TRBJ2-7, with 8 bases identical to TRBD1. Sequenced input: naive CD4+ T cells from PBMCs. Indicated subset: CD45RA+ positively selected. CDR3 region: CASSLARGLTYEQYF. The DNA for the CDR3 is TGTGCCAGCAGCTTAGCCAGGGGGCTAACCTACGAGCAGTACTTC. Full variable domain (remainder filled in from reference TRBV7-2 and TRBJ2-7): GAGVSQSPSNKVTEKGKDVELRCDPISGHTALYWYRQSLGQGLEFLIYFQGNSAPDKSGLPSDRFSAERTGGSVSTLTIQRTQQEDSAVYLCASSLARGLTYEQYFGPGTRLTVT.